This T cell receptor (beta chain) was captured by sequencing in a study of monozygotic twins with inflammatory bowel disease. TCRdb reanalyzed the 5' RACE reads, giving one entry per CDR3 protein sequence and no DNA. Recorded for this sample: about 300,000 distinct CDR3 sequences. A remark on this clonotype: The antigen remains unidentified.

The CDR3 extends over 16 amino acids. In germline, CDR1 is SGHRS, CDR2 YFSETQ. Findings and limits, study-wide: TCRbeta diversity (inverse Simpson) was lower in IBD patients than in healthy co-twins.

The sample comprised blood. This TCR came from a human donor with ulcerative colitis or Crohn's disease, or a healthy co-twin of an affected twin (not recorded which). The chain links TRBV5-1 to TRBJ2-2; the TCRdb call, TRBD1, lacks DNA for checking. CDR3 protein: CASSLAAGQGNGELFF. Complete variable domain (other parts from reference TRBV5-1 and TRBJ2-2): KAGVTQTPRYLIKTRGQQVTLSCSPISGHRSVSWYQQTPGQGLQFLFEYFSETQRNKGNFPGRFSGRQFSNSRSEMNVSTLELGDSALYLCASSLAAGQGNGELFFGEGSRLTVL.